This paragraph covers one T cell receptor (beta chain) sequence. Its matching antigen is unknown. The germline V gene encodes CDR1 SGDLS and CDR2 YYNGEE. CDR3 size: 13 residues. Trimming removed 3 bases at V and 8 bases at J, with 14 bases between. A multiplex PCR was run with 60 Vbeta primers and 13 Jbeta primers. The method was immunoSEQ multiplex PCR; TCRdb's version includes in-frame clones alone and lacks a portion of them. Of around 130,000 clones in the sample, approximately 78% are singletons; the top ten hold 5.5% to 7%. The record originates from a study of cytomegalovirus exposure and HLA in healthy donors. The study, taken as a whole, reports: In an earlier analysis, most TCR beta V segments were productive about 87% or about 30% of the time.

The receptor comes from a woman in her thirties or forties in good health and CMV-seropositive. The source material was PBMCs. The rearrangement links TRBV9 to TRBJ1-2; weak D call: TRBD1 (6 bases). CDR3 nucleotide sequence: TGTGCCAGCAGCGCTCGGGGGGCGCGAGGCTACACCTTC. Translation gives CASSARGARGYTF. The variable domain in full, completed from reference TRBV9 and TRBJ1-2, reads DSGVTQTPKHLITATGQRVTLRCSPRSGDLSVYWYQQSLDQGLQFLIQYYNGEERAKGNILERFSAQQFPDLHSELNLSSLELGDSALYFCASSARGARGYTFGSGTRLTVV.